Listed below are T cell receptor beta chains from one sample, sequenced in a study of T cells expressing NK-cell markers. Each CDR3 protein gets one entry in TCRdb, which reprocessed the 5' RACE reads and gives no DNA. The sample yields roughly 300,000 distinct CDR3 sequences, of which the top ten take up around 4%. The sample consisted of blood T cells: a sorted CD56 or NKG2C T cell subset, CD4+ or CD8+ T cells, or bulk PBMC T cells (not recorded which). These receptors were obtained from a woman aged 18-70 years in good health. Each CDR3 is given with its conserved first and last residue.

cdr3_aa,j_call,v_call
CASSLHRGGANVLTF,TRBJ2-6,TRBV4-3
CASSPLSGGAYEQFF,TRBJ2-1,TRBV10-2
CSGRTGRNTGELFF,TRBJ2-2,TRBV29-1
CASSATGSGANVLTF,TRBJ2-6,TRBV18
CASSLASSSGNGELFF,TRBJ2-2,TRBV5-1
CASSFRVRTDTQYF,TRBJ2-3,TRBV11-2
CASSRQREETQYF,TRBJ2-5,TRBV18
CASSYQAEQFF,TRBJ2-1,TRBV12-3/TRBV12-4
CASSSWREGLPGKPQHF,TRBJ1-5,TRBV7-2
CASSFSLSGNTIYF,TRBJ1-3,TRBV6-5
CASSISRTGYEQYF,TRBJ2-7,TRBV19
CASSPGLSTYEQYF,TRBJ2-7,TRBV11-1
CASSRNRQNTEAFF,TRBJ1-1,TRBV7-2
CASSQVGRGGGWFF,TRBJ2-1,TRBV4-1
CASSGTVQETQYF,TRBJ2-5,TRBV6-1
CASSYSRTSGAKNIQYF,TRBJ2-4,TRBV6-5
CASSIQTGTNEKLFF,TRBJ1-4,TRBV5-5
CAISESGLSQETQYF,TRBJ2-5,TRBV10-3
CASSYPPTGPQHF,TRBJ1-5,TRBV6-2/TRBV6-3
CASSLEGSTGELFF,TRBJ2-2,TRBV5-1